Following are 20 T cell receptor beta chains from one sample sequenced in a study of kidney transplant recipient with SARS-CoV-2 infection. TCRdb re-analysed the reads in MiXCR, keeping a single row per CDR3 protein. The sample includes roughly 230,000 distinct CDR3 sequences, roughly 26% of them seen just once. Sequences were derived from a blood sample, sampled at baseline and around day 110 from a kidney transplant recipient. The receptors stem from a male patient in his 30s who had COVID-19 and was a kidney transplant recipient. The graft donor may be the source of some T cells.

This clonotype was detected many times. The genes are TRBV28 and TRBJ2-7, with no clear D. Trimming stripped 5 bases from V and 1 base from J, with 12 bases between. The CDR3 sequence is 14 residues long. Germline V gene sequence: CDR1 MDHEN, CDR2 SYDVKM. The CDR3 region is CASSPPPPSYEQYF. The CDR3 nucleotides read TGTGCCAGCAGTCCCCCGCCTCCTTCCTACGAGCAGTACTTC.

At least ten counts were recorded for this clonotype. The chain has TRBV23-1 and TRBJ1-2; no definite D call. Being an ORF, TRBV23-1 has a function that is uncertain. This CDR3 comprises 17 residues. V was clipped by 5 bases and J by 4 bases, with 23 bases between them. The CDR3 region has the DNA TGCGCCAGCAGTTGGCGTTGGCTACGCAGAAAGACCTATGGCTACACCTTC. Its protein product is CASSWRWLRRKTYGYTF.

This clonotype was recorded a few times. A much larger clone lies one base from this, so it may be a read error. The chain employs TRBV7-1 and TRBJ1-2; D uncertain. TRBV7-1 is treated as an ORF (open reading frame) with a function not yet certain. The V gene lost 5 bases and the J gene lost 4 bases, with 23 bases spanning the gap. The length of the CDR3 is 17 residues. The CDR3: CASSQCAHEGKTYGYTF. The DNA for the CDR3 is TGTGCCAGCAGCCAGTGTGCTCACGAGGGAAAGACCTATGGCTACACCTTC.

This clonotype was counted ten times or more. The rearrangement links TRBV9 to TRBJ2-7, with 9 bases fitting TRBD2. Germline V CDR1 and CDR2: SGDLS, YYNGEE. The CDR3 totals 15 residues. Losses at the gene ends were 0 bases for V and 1 base for J; bases not matched to a gene: 2. The CDR3, as DNA: TGTGCCAGCAGCGTAGCTAGCGGGATTTCCTACGAGCAGTACTTC. This sequence encodes CASSVASGISYEQYF.

Notes on this clonotype: A much larger clone is a single base away; this may be a read error. This chain joins TRBV5-5 and TRBJ1-2; D not resolved. The CDR3 is 16 residues long. V shed 10 bases and J shed 4 bases, with 26 bases lying between them. CDR1 and CDR2 (germline): SGHKS, YYEKEE (reference sequence). The CDR3 sequence: CAGRSYVSRKTYGYTF. Here the CDR3 DNA reads TGTGCCGGCCGATCCTATGTCTCGCGAAAGACCTATGGCTACACCTTC.

This clonotype was picked up one time. A much larger clone differs by one base, so this may be a read error. J is TRBJ2-2 and V is TRBV6-2 or TRBV6-3, with 9 bases that match TRBD2. The CDR3 spans 16 residues. Germline CDR1 is MNHEY and CDR2 is SVGEGT. CDR3: CATLRAGGLNTGELLF. The CDR3 nucleotides are TGTGCCACCCTCCGAGCGGGAGGCCTTAACACCGGGGAGCTGCTTTTT.

This clonotype was found many times. The V call is TRBV18, the J call TRBJ2-7; the match to TRBD1 covers 7 bases. The CDR3 is 17 amino acids. The junction had 14 bases not matched to a gene; V was cut back by 0 bases and J by 6 bases. CDR1 KGHSH and CDR2 LQKENI come from the germline V gene. This chain's CDR3 is CASSPPSRGPGGIEQYF. The CDR3 region has the DNA TGTGCCAGCTCACCACCGTCGAGGGGGCCTGGTGGTATCGAGCAGTACTTC.

Ten or more counts support this clonotype. The J gene is TRBJ2-7, the V gene TRBV5-6, with 8 bases identical to TRBD2. Trimming took 3 bases from V and 2 from J; bases not matched to a gene: 1. Germline V lookup: CDR1 SGHDT, CDR2 YYEEEE. The CDR3 extends over 13 amino acids. The CDR3 loop reads CASSSGLAYEQYF. The CDR3 nucleotides read TGTGCCAGCAGCTCGGGACTAGCCTACGAGCAGTACTTC.

There are many counts of this clonotype. The CDR3 DNA sequence: TGTGCCAGCGGTCCGGGACACAGCTCCTATAATTCACCCCTCCACTTT. This gives the protein CASGPGHSSYNSPLHF. The chain combines TRBV28 with TRBJ1-6; D possibly corresponds to TRBD1 (6 bases). The CDR3 is made up of 16 amino acids. Germline V gene sequence: CDR1 MDHEN, CDR2 SYDVKM. Trimming removed 8 bases at V and 0 bases at J, with 14 bases between.

This clonotype was seen at least ten times. No DNA is shown, since the ends of the CDR3 on it are uncertain; the CDR3 is the one TCRdb lists. The chain is built from TRBV7-5 and TRBJ1-2. TRBV7-5 is a pseudogene segment. The length of the CDR3 is 19 amino acids, counting both ends. CDR3 region: CISVPEPGLEVGKTYGYTF.

The table lists this clonotype with many counts. This rearrangement joins TRBV12-3 or TRBV12-4 to TRBJ1-2; D ambiguous. CDR3 size: 17 residues. Trimming cost V 5 bases and J 4 bases, with 23 bases left between them. Here the CDR3 DNA reads TGTGCCAGCAGTCATTCTAACACAGCAGGAAAGACCTATGGCTACACCTTC. Translating it yields CASSHSNTAGKTYGYTF.

Turning to this clonotype: This may be a read error: a much more frequent sequence differs by one nucleotide. The chain combines TRBV20-1 with TRBJ1-4, with 8 nucleotides matching TRBD1. Germline V CDR1 and CDR2: DFQATT, SNEGSKA (reference sequence). This CDR3 has 14 amino acids. The CDR3 protein is CSASRQGTSEKLFF. DNA of the CDR3: TGCAGTGCTTCTAGACAGGGGACTAGTGAAAAACTGTTTTTT.

A remark on this clonotype: A read error may be the cause here, since a much bigger clone is one base away. V is TRBV6-9 and J is TRBJ1-2; no clear D gene. The CDR3 has 17 residues. Germline CDR1 is MNHGY and CDR2 is SVAAGI. CDR3 bases: TGTGCCTGCAGTAGGTCCAAGCCTTACGGAAAGACCTATGGCTACACCTTC. As protein: CACSRSKPYGKTYGYTF.

This clonotype was found a few times. The chain links TRBV28 to TRBJ2-3; possibly TRBD1 for D (6 bases). The CDR3 loop spans 17 amino acids. Germline-derived CDR1 and CDR2 are MDHEN and SYDVKM. Between the trimmed V and J ends, which lost 4 bases and 6 bases, there was a span of 23 bases. CDR3 nucleotides: TGTGCCAGCAGTTCCCGGACAGCGTACCAGATATGGGATACGCAGTATTTT. Its translation: CASSSRTAYQIWDTQYF.

This clonotype has just one count. Possible read error: a much larger clone is one base away. No conserved phenylalanine or tryptophan ends this CDR3, so it is likely a read error. V and J are TRBV24-1 and TRBJ2-7, with a possible D match to TRBD1 (6 bases). CDR3 size: 13 residues. Trimming left V 7 bases short and J 5 bases short, with 14 bases between. Germline CDR1 reads KGHDR; CDR2 reads SFDVKD. The CDR3 loop reads CATSRQGFDEQYL. The CDR3 DNA is TGTGCCACCAGCAGGCAGGGGTTCGACGAGCAGTACCTC.

At least ten counts were recorded for this clonotype. This chain links TRBV27 with TRBJ2-7; 7 nucleotides align to TRBD1. This CDR3 is 16 amino acids long. In germline, CDR1 is MNHEY, CDR2 SMNVEV (reference sequence). The V gene end was trimmed by 8 bases and the J gene end by 0 bases; junction bases not matched to a gene: 13. CDR3 sequence reads: CASRRKGGDSSYEQYF. The CDR3 bases are TGTGCCAGCCGAAGAAAGGGTGGGGACAGCTCCTACGAGCAGTACTTC.

In the case of this clonotype: This sequence may be a read error, since a much larger clone differs from it by one base. V and J are TRBV5-5 and TRBJ2-3, with D perhaps TRBD1 (5 bases). Germline CDR1 SGHKS, CDR2 YYEKEE (reference sequence). Trimming removed 1 base from V and 5 bases from J, with 14 bases in between. This CDR3 spans 15 amino acids. CDR3 coding DNA: TGTGCCAGCAGCTTGCTCGCAGGGTATGTAGATACGCAGTATTTT. This encodes CASSLLAGYVDTQYF.

Comments on this clonotype: Possible read error: a much larger clone is one base away. The chain couples TRBV25-1 to TRBJ2-2; D gene unclear. The germline gives CDR1 MGHDK, CDR2 SYGVNS. The V end lost 6 bases, the J end lost 2 bases, and 7 bases lay between the germline ends. The CDR3 spans 13 residues. The DNA for the CDR3 is TGTGCCAGCAGCCAGAGAAACACCGGGGAGCTGTTTTTT. It encodes CASSQRNTGELFF.

A word on this clonotype: Being one base from a much bigger clone, this may be a read error. The chain employs TRBV5-1 and TRBJ2-7; TRBD1 might be the D (5 bases). The CDR3 is 13 amino acids. Germline loops: CDR1 SGHRS, CDR2 YFSETQ. Trimming removed 2 bases from V and 4 bases from J, with 10 bases in between. The CDR3 DNA follows: TGCGCCAGCAGCTTTGCAAGGGGTTACGAGCAGTACTTC. This codes for CASSFARGYEQYF. The entire variable domain, with the rest obtained from reference TRBV5-1 and TRBJ2-7, is as follows: KAGVTQTPRYLIKTRGQQVTLSCSPISGHRSVSWYQQTPGQGLQFLFEYFSETQRNKGNFPGRFSGRQFSNSRSEMNVSTLELGDSALYLCASSFARGYEQYFGPGTRLTVT.

This clonotype was counted ten times or more. The V gene is TRBV7-9, the J gene TRBJ2-2; D may be TRBD1 (6 bases). The CDR3 runs to 18 residues. V lost 1 base to trimming and J lost 4 bases, with 19 bases between them. Looked up from germline, CDR1 is SEHNR and CDR2 is FQNEAQ (reference sequence). CDR3 residues: CASSLGPGQGSGTGELFF. CDR3 nucleotides: TGTGCCAGCAGCTTAGGCCCGGGGCAGGGGTCGGGCACCGGGGAGCTGTTTTTT.